The 7 T cell receptor beta chains below come from one sample, sequenced in a study of cytomegalovirus exposure and HLA in healthy donors. In the PCR, 60 Vbeta and 13 Jbeta primers were used. Assay: immunoSEQ multiplex PCR; the TCRdb copy retains only in-frame clones and omits some. The sample yields about 130,000 clones, 79% seen once. Sequencing was carried out using PBMCs. The receptors come from a middle-aged man in good health and CMV-seropositive.

J is TRBJ2-5 and V is TRBV2, with TRBD2 matching 10 bases. Looked up from germline, CDR1 is SNHLY and CDR2 is FYNNEI. The CDR3 runs to 15 residues. The V gene end was trimmed by 3 bases and the J gene end by 4 bases; junction bases not matched to a gene: 5. CDR3 in amino acids: CASSDESGRGETQYF. In nucleotides, the CDR3 is TGTGCCAGCAGTGATGAAAGCGGGAGGGGAGAGACCCAGTACTTC.

On this clone itself: Germline is not matched at one junction end, which may reflect a read error. The chain combines TRBV7-9 with TRBJ2-7; 10 nucleotides match TRBD2. There are 14 residues in the CDR3. Germline CDR1 is SEHNR and CDR2 is FQNEAQ (reference sequence). The CDR3 protein is CSSSPSGRTYEQYF. The CDR3 DNA follows: TGTTCCAGCAGCCCTAGCGGGAGAACCTACGAGCAGTACTTC.

The chain employs TRBV10-2 and TRBJ2-7; 8 bases match TRBD1. CDR3 length equals 14 residues. The J segment lost 5 bases and the V segment lost 7 bases, leaving 10 bases of the junction unmatched. From germline, CDR1 is WSHSY and CDR2 SAAADI. The CDR3 is CASTITGGHDEQYF. CDR3 nucleotide sequence: TGCGCCAGCACCATAACAGGGGGTCACGACGAGCAGTACTTC.

The chain is built from TRBV30 and TRBJ1-2, with a tentative D call TRBD1 (5 bases). CDR3 size: 12 residues. V was pared by 4 bases and J by 5 bases, with 11 bases between. Per the germline V gene, CDR1 is GTSNPN and CDR2 is SVGIG (reference sequence). The CDR3 sequence: CAWTLGGYGYTF. As DNA, the CDR3 is TGTGCCTGGACCCTGGGGGGGTATGGCTACACCTTC.

The rearrangement joins TRBV5-6 to TRBJ2-1; TRBD2 matches 12 bases. Germline V lookup: CDR1 SGHDT, CDR2 YYEEEE. The CDR3 sequence is 15 residues long. J gave up 4 bases and V 1 base, and 0 bases lay outside the gene matches. The CDR3 loop is CASSLTSGRYNEQFF. As DNA, the CDR3 is TGTGCCAGCAGCTTGACTAGCGGGAGGTACAATGAGCAGTTCTTC.

The chain links TRBV4-1 to TRBJ1-5, with D uncertain. This CDR3 is 17 amino acids long. In germline, CDR1 is MGHRA, CDR2 YSYEKL. Trimming left V 0 bases short and J 3 bases short, with 15 bases between. The CDR3 sequence is CASSQDRGRGLNQPQHF. The CDR3 DNA follows: TGCGCCAGCAGCCAAGATCGAGGGAGAGGGCTCAATCAGCCCCAGCATTTT.

The V call is TRBV21-1, the J call TRBJ2-7; the D segment call TRBD1 is taken from the table without a DNA check. TRBV21-1 is a pseudogene segment. CDR3 length: 11 amino acids. The CDR3 loop is CASTILGEKKV. CDR3 nucleotide sequence: TGTGCCAGCACCATCCTGGGCGAGAAGAAGGTC.